This entry is about one TCR beta chain. These data belong to a study of blood T cell repertoires in COVID-19. In the study overall: Donors in the United States, Italy and Spain gave samples during acute or convalescent COVID-19.

The CDR3 has 16 amino acids. The germline V gene has CDR1 LGHDT and CDR2 YNNKEL (reference sequence). Trimming took 1 base from V and 8 from J, leaving 18 bases between them. In the original analysis: Amplification of reference gene primers provided the estimated nucleated cell counts. Profiling relied on immunoSEQ multiplex PCR, and the TCRdb table lists in-frame clones only, not all of them. The V and J calls and clone size are taken from that table; D and trimming were inferred from the DNA. The profile shows roughly 250,000 clones, almost 85% of them singletons. This chain joins TRBV3-1 (or the pseudogene TRBV3-2) and TRBJ1-3; a possible D gene is TRBD1 (5 bases). The specimen was peripheral blood. The clonotype originates from a woman aged 80 or over with acute or convalescent COVID-19. CDR3 region: CASSQGGPFPRDTIYF. Written as DNA, the CDR3 is TGTGCCAGCAGCCAAGGGGGCCCTTTCCCCAGAGACACCATATATTTT.